The 2 T cell receptor beta chains in this list originate from one sample, sequenced in a study of radiotherapy plus CTLA-4 blockade in lung cancer. Repertoires were generated with immunoSEQ multiplex PCR, while TCRdb's copy carries only in-frame clones and drops some. This repertoire shows under 90,000 clones, about three quarters found once; its top ten account for more than 13%. Source: peripheral blood, taken from a patient treated with radiotherapy plus ipilimumab. Source of these receptors: a human donor with non-small cell lung cancer that progressed on radiotherapy plus ipilimumab.

The V call is TRBV4-1, the J call TRBJ2-3; 10 nucleotides agree with TRBD1. V was clipped by 2 bases and J by 0 bases; unmatched bases: 8. Germline assignment: CDR1 MGHRA and CDR2 YSYEKL. The CDR3 is made up of 18 amino acids. The CDR3: CASSQWDRGSGSTDTQYF. As DNA, the CDR3 is TGCGCCAGCAGCCAATGGGACAGGGGCTCCGGCAGCACAGATACGCAGTATTTT.

The chain recombines TRBV30 with TRBJ2-7; D gene uncertain. V lost 2 bases to trimming and J lost 0 bases, with 8 bases between them. CDR1 is GTSNPN and CDR2 is SVGIG in the germline V gene (reference sequence). CDR3 size: 13 residues. CDR3 nucleotide sequence: TGTGCCTGGAGTACCCAAAGCTCCTACGAGCAGTACTTC. It codes for CAWSTQSSYEQYF.